The clone carrying this T cell receptor beta chain turned up a few times. Its antigen is as yet unknown. MiXCR was run by TCRdb on the reads, yielding one entry per CDR3 protein. The table lists 200,000 to 250,000 distinct CDR3 sequences, under 25% of them singletons. CDR3 size: 14 residues. The germline V gene encodes CDR1 MDHEN and CDR2 SYDVKM. The V and J ends lost 3 bases and 5 bases respectively, with 11 bases between them. The data belong to a study of T cell repertoires in cytomegalovirus infection. For the study at large: Through public TCR beta signatures, both CMV infection and matching HLA type were indicated.

Study-wide points: Frequencies of public TCR beta families were cumulated, and this identified carriers of CMV plus the relevant HLA. HLA-C-restricted CMV-specific TCR beta clonotypes were dominant in the ex vivo response.

This chain connects TRBV28 to TRBJ2-1; no firm D call. The sequencing sample was made of CD8+ T cells from PBMCs. The TCR sequence derives from a human donor in good health (CMV status not recorded). Some clones in this sample may be carry-over from other donors' samples. Here the CDR3 reads CASSFSGVDNEQFF. In DNA, the CDR3 is TGTGCCAGCAGTTTTTCGGGTGTTGACAATGAGCAGTTCTTC.